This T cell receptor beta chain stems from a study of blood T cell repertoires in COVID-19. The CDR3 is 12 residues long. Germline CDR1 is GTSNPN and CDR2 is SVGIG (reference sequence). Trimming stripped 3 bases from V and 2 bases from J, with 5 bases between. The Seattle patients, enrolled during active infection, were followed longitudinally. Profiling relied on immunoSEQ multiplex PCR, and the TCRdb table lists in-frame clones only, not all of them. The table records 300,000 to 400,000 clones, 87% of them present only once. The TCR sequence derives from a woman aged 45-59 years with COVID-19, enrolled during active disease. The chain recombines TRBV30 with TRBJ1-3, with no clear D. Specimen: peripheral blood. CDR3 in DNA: TGTGCCTGGAGCGGGGCTGGAAACACCATATATTTT. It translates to CAWSGAGNTIYF.